A selection of T cell receptor beta chains follows, all from one sample in a study of OX40 agonist ivuxolimab in advanced cancers. Using immunoSEQ multiplex PCR, the repertoire was profiled, and TCRdb retains in-frame clones only, with some absent. Seen here are tens of thousands of clones, 80% to 95% observed once, and the top ten hold more than 0.95%. This material consisted of CD4+ or CD8+ T cells sorted from blood, taken in a trial of the OX40 agonist ivuxolimab. These receptors were collected from an adult with an advanced solid tumor such as melanoma, head and neck, liver or kidney cancer. Each CDR3 is given with its conserved first and last residue. D genes are given only for firm matches. Size is omitted from some rows. Given values are once, few, many or a class for expanded clones.

clone size	V gene	D gene	J gene	CDR3 DNA	CDR3 protein
NA	TRBV10-3	NA	TRBJ2-7	TGTGCCATCAACGGACTGGGACTGGAGCAGTACTTC	CAINGLGLEQYF
NA	TRBV6-5	NA	TRBJ2-6	TGTGCCACCATGGATTCTGGGGCCAACGTCCTGACTTTC	CATMDSGANVLTF
NA	TRBV19	NA	TRBJ2-6	TGTGCCAGTAGTATAGGAATCTCTGGGGCCAACGTCCTGACTTTC	CASSIGISGANVLTF
NA	TRBV28	NA	TRBJ1-5	TGTGCCAGCAGTCCCCCCCTTCGACTCAATCAGCCCCAGCATTTT	CASSPPLRLNQPQHF
NA	TRBV4-1	NA	TRBJ1-5	TGCGCCAGCAGCCGCACCATACAGGCGGGCATGTTTCAGCCCCAGCATTTT	CASSRTIQAGMFQPQHF
NA	TRBV28	NA	TRBJ1-1	TGTGCCAGCAGCCCGGGACTTTACACTGAAGCTTTCTTT	CASSPGLYTEAFF
NA	TRBV28	NA	TRBJ2-1	TGTGCCAGCAGATCATGGAGCGATGAGCAGTTCTTC	CASRSWSDEQFF
few	TRBV6-4	TRBD2	TRBJ2-2	TGTGCCAGCAGTGACTTGGCGGGAGGGTACGGGGAGCTGTTTTTT	CASSDLAGGYGELFF
NA	TRBV5-1	NA	TRBJ1-1	TGCGCCAGCAGCTTGGATCCGGGGGCGATGGCCACTGAAGCTTTCTTT	CASSLDPGAMATEAFF
NA	TRBV6-1	NA	TRBJ2-7	TGTGCCAGCAGTGATCCCGGCGGTATATACGAGCAGTACTTC	CASSDPGGIYEQYF
NA	TRBV6-1	NA	TRBJ1-5	TGTGCCAGCAGTGAACAGGACATCACTAGCAATCAGCCCCAGCATTTT	CASSEQDITSNQPQHF
once	TRBV2	NA	TRBJ2-1	TGTGCCAGCAGGTCAGGGGGGGGCAATGAGCAGTTCTTC	CASRSGGGNEQFF
NA	TRBV9	NA	TRBJ2-7	TGTGCCAGCAGCGTAGATGGCAGGGAGTACGAGCAGTACTTC	CASSVDGREYEQYF
NA	TRBV2	TRBD2	TRBJ2-5	TGTGCCAGCAGTGGGACTAGCGGGTACTCCCAAGAGACCCAGTACTTC	CASSGTSGYSQETQYF
NA	TRBV11-3	TRBD2	TRBJ2-7	TGTGCCAGCAGCTTTGGGACTAGCGGGACCCACTCCTACGAGCAGTACTTC	CASSFGTSGTHSYEQYF
once	TRBV4-1	TRBD2	TRBJ2-2	TGCGCCAGCAGGTTAGCGGGAGGAAGCGGGGAGCTGTTTTTT	CASRLAGGSGELFF
NA	TRBV19	NA	TRBJ2-1	TGTGCCAGTAGTATAGGGGCCGGTAACAATGAGCAGTTCTTC	CASSIGAGNNEQFF
NA	TRBV30	TRBD2	TRBJ2-5	TGTGCCTGGGGTTTAGCGGGAGGGCCCTCAGAGACCCAGTACTTC	CAWGLAGGPSETQYF
NA	TRBV5-1	NA	TRBJ1-1	TGCGCCAGCAGGGCCGGGACCGCGAACACTGAAGCTTTCTTT	CASRAGTANTEAFF
NA	TRBV5-1	TRBD2	TRBJ2-3	TGCGCCAGCAGCTTGGAGGGTCTAGCGGGAGTAGATACGCAGTATTTT	CASSLEGLAGVDTQYF
NA	TRBV6-5	NA	TRBJ2-7	TGTGCCAGCAGTTACTCTACGGGGATCTCCTACGAGCAGTACTTC	CASSYSTGISYEQYF
NA	TRBV5-1	NA	TRBJ2-7	TGCGCCAGCAGCTTGGGCGACAGCCTTCGGAACGAGCAGTACTTC	CASSLGDSLRNEQYF
NA	TRBV10-3	TRBD2	TRBJ2-7	TGTGCCATCAGTGAGTCGGGACTATACGAGCAGTACTTC	CAISESGLYEQYF
NA	TRBV30	NA	TRBJ2-7	TGTGCCTTCTCCTATGGGGGATCCGGCTACGAGCAGTACTTC	CAFSYGGSGYEQYF
NA	TRBV7-9	NA	TRBJ1-4	TGTGCCAGCACAAGGTCCGGCAGTGAAAAACTGTTTTTT	CASTRSGSEKLFF
NA	TRBV5-1	TRBD1	TRBJ2-2	TGCGCCAGCAGCTTGGGACAGGGGGACAACACCGGGGAGCTGTTTTTT	CASSLGQGDNTGELFF
NA	TRBV15	NA	TRBJ2-5	TGTGCCACCAGCAGAGGAGTTGGGGGCGCGGAGACCCAGTACTTC	CATSRGVGGAETQYF
once	TRBV10-3	TRBD2	TRBJ2-1	TGTGCCATCAGTGAAGCTAGCGGGAGTTCAGGTGAGCAGTTCTTC	CAISEASGSSGEQFF
NA	TRBV27	TRBD1	TRBJ2-7	TGTGCCAGCAGTTCGTCCGGGACAGGGATCTACGAGCAGTACTTC	CASSSSGTGIYEQYF
NA	TRBV7-9	NA	TRBJ2-3	TGTGCCAGCAGCTTATTAGTTTTTGTGGACGGCGGAGATACGCAGTATTTT	CASSLLVFVDGGDTQYF
NA	TRBV28	NA	TRBJ1-2	TGTGCCAGCAGTTCCACGAATGGCTACACCTTC	CASSSTNGYTF
NA	TRBV6-5	NA	TRBJ1-1	TGTGCCAGCAGTTACTTTGCTGTTACGGGGCGTTCTGAAGCTTTCTTT	CASSYFAVTGRSEAFF
NA	TRBV19	NA	TRBJ2-5	TGTGCCAGTAGTAGGAGGGGGCAAGAGACCCAGTACTTC	CASSRRGQETQYF
NA	TRBV9	NA	TRBJ2-2	TGTGCCAGCAGCGTGGGGGGGCTTGGCACCGGGGAGCTGTTTTTT	CASSVGGLGTGELFF
NA	TRBV28	TRBD1	TRBJ1-5	TGTGCCAGCAGTTTCAGGGGGCTTGGAAGGCAGCCCCAGCATTTT	CASSFRGLGRQPQHF
NA	TRBV2	NA	TRBJ2-2	TGTGCCAGCAGTCGGACACAGACCGGGGAGCTGTTTTTT	CASSRTQTGELFF
NA	TRBV14	NA	TRBJ1-3	TGTGCCAGCAGCCAAGATATGGGGGCCAACGGAAACACCATATATTTT	CASSQDMGANGNTIYF
NA	TRBV6-6	NA	TRBJ2-7	TGTGCCAGCAGTTACGGGGCGGGTGGGACCTACGAGCAGTACTTC	CASSYGAGGTYEQYF
NA	TRBV21-1	NA	TRBJ2-4	TGTGCCAGCCCAACGAGGCCCCTCGGCATTCAGTACTTC	CASPTRPLGIQYF
NA	TRBV5-1	NA	TRBJ2-7	TGCGCCAGCAGCCCACCAGATTACGAGCAGTACTTC	CASSPPDYEQYF
NA	TRBV29-1	TRBD2	TRBJ2-5	TGCAGCGCCGTCCCGACTAGCGGGGCCCCGTGGGAGACCCAGTACTTC	CSAVPTSGAPWETQYF
NA	TRBV5-1	NA	TRBJ2-5	TGCGCCAGCAGAGTTGGCCTAGCCGGGACAAATACTGGTATAGAGACCCAGTACTTC	CASRVGLAGTNTGIETQYF
NA	TRBV19	TRBD1	TRBJ2-7	TGTGCCAGTCGACCCCCGGGACAGTCCTACGAGCAGTACTTC	CASRPPGQSYEQYF
once	TRBV5-1	TRBD2	TRBJ2-7	TGCGCCAGCAGCCGGGACTATCTTCCTCCCGAGCAGTACTTC	CASSRDYLPPEQYF
once	TRBV27	NA	TRBJ2-6	TGTGCCAGCAAGCTCCGAAACTCTGGGGCCAACGTCCTGACTTTC	CASKLRNSGANVLTF
NA	TRBV5-6	NA	TRBJ2-7	TGTGCCAGCAGCTTTCCACCGAGCTCCTACGAGCAGTACTTC	CASSFPPSSYEQYF
NA	TRBV18	NA	TRBJ2-3	TGTGCCAGCTCACCGAGGGATCGGACTAGCACAGATACGCAGTATTTT	CASSPRDRTSTDTQYF
NA	TRBV7-8	TRBD1	TRBJ1-1	TGTGCCAGCAGCCCGCGCGACAGGGGATATGAAGCTTTCTTT	CASSPRDRGYEAFF
NA	TRBV30	NA	TRBJ1-1	TGTGCCTGGAGTTATGACAGCCTCACTGAAGCTTTCTTT	CAWSYDSLTEAFF
once	TRBV5-1	TRBD2	TRBJ2-1	TGCGCCAGCTCAAACGGCGGGAGCTCCTACAATGAGCAGTTCTTC	CASSNGGSSYNEQFF
NA	TRBV4-1	NA	TRBJ1-1	TGCGCCAGCAGCCAAGATGGGGGCCCGAGTAGGGACACTGAAGCTTTCTTT	CASSQDGGPSRDTEAFF
once	TRBV6-5	NA	TRBJ2-2	TGTGCCACCCATTGGGACGGGCTAAACACCGGGGAGCTGTTTTTT	CATHWDGLNTGELFF